This T cell receptor beta chain came from a study of blood T cell repertoires in COVID-19. The Seattle patients, enrolled during active infection, were followed longitudinally. The CDR3 has 14 amino acids. From germline, CDR1 is SGHNT and CDR2 YYREEE (reference sequence). Trimming took 1 base from V and 4 from J; bases not matched to a gene: 2. Authors' processing steps: Reference gene primer amplification in the assay estimated nucleated cell counts. Here immunoSEQ multiplex PCR was the method, and the copy in TCRdb shows in-frame clones only, minus some. V and J calls and clone size are copied from that table; D and trimming were computed from the DNA. The data show approximately 150,000 clones, 79% seen once.

The source of this sequence is a woman aged 60-75 years with COVID-19, enrolled during active disease. V usage is TRBV5-4 and J usage is TRBJ2-5; 9 nucleotides align to TRBD2. The specimen was peripheral blood. For the CDR3, the DNA is TGTGCCAGCAGCTTGAAAGCGGGGGGAGAGACCCAGTACTTC. Its protein is CASSLKAGGETQYF.